This T cell receptor (beta chain) was profiled in a study of T-cell reconstitution after alpha-beta-depleted transplantation in children (dated by TCRdb to about 2016). With regard to the full study: Using TCR repertoire profiling, the study quantitatively followed how T-cell immune reconstitution unfolded in children after TCRalphabeta/CD19-depleted allogeneic hematopoietic cell transplantation.

According to the study, the label for this sample's treatment or condition signals: allogeneic hematopoietic cell transplantation with graft depleted of TCRalphabeta T cells and CD19 B cells. The transplant recipients were children given TCRalphabeta/CD19-depleted allogeneic hematopoietic cell grafts. Library method: PCR. Sequencing relied on an Illumina HiSeq 2500. TCR library preparation used molecular barcoding, with unique molecular identifiers applied to normalize quantification of the TCRbeta repertoire. TCRdb trimmed the raw reads at Q25, called clones with MiXCR and kept productive beta chains. Each entry is one CDR3 protein sequence, shown with its most common DNA and genes. The sample table shows some 600,000 distinct CDR3 sequences, and roughly 13% are seen once. Approximately 2% of the sample lies in the top ten. According to the germline V gene, CDR1 reads SGDLS and CDR2 reads YYNGEE. Trimming leaves V shorter by 0 bases and J shorter by 3 bases, with the junction holding 6 bases beyond the gene matches. CDR3 length: 15 amino acids, cysteine to phenylalanine. The DNA shown is the 45-base CDR3, in frame from base 1.

Broader findings and caveats from the paper: In some patients, the high TCRbeta diversity seen at day 60 was put down to recipient T cells and intrathymic progenitors that had survived conditioning. The apparently early alphabetaT-cell count recovery about two months after transplant was reportedly dependent on only several hundred rapidly expanded clones derived from non-depleted graft cells. Over subsequent months, a decline in hyperexpanded clone frequencies was noted, and after one year, T-cell counts and TCRbeta diversity were mostly ascribed to newly produced T cells.

Turning to this clonotype: Its cognate antigen has yet to be identified. Per-base quality was not reported, and no clone a single base away is much larger than it.

Recombination linked TRBV9 to TRBJ2-7; 7 junctional bases match TRBD2. This specimen was PBMCs, mostly from graft donor cells, taken 360 days after TCRalphabeta/CD19-depleted stem cell transplant. The TCR was taken from a male patient under 18 who had a stem cell transplant for acute myeloid leukemia, so the T cells may come from the graft donor. The CDR3 protein sequence reads: CASSVGPGRDYEQYF. The bases are TGTGCCAGCAGCGTAGGTCCAGGGAGGGACTACGAGCAGTACTTC.